The clone carrying this T cell receptor (beta chain) has a handful of counts. The antigen is undetermined. This sample stems from a study of T cell responses to AZD1222 COVID-19 vaccine. As for the study in general: Doses given second, at about 4 or about 12 weeks, were pooled. Broader study findings: Most donors were white British, females outnumbered males, and clonal diversity was possibly underestimated.

Measured with immunoSEQ multiplex PCR; TCRdb has only the in-frame clones, and not every one. The sample has more than 85,000 clones, 86% seen once; the top ten hold 4% to 6%. Trimming removed 4 bases from V and 10 bases from J, with 18 bases in between. The CDR3 spans 15 residues. Germline loops: CDR1 SGHRS, CDR2 YFSETQ. The source material was peripheral blood, sampled on day 0 of AZD1222 vaccination. The genes are TRBV5-1 and TRBJ1-6; unclear D gene. The sequence was obtained from an adult in good health. CDR3 sequence: CASSRNLERESPLHF. Written as DNA, the CDR3 is TGCGCCAGCAGCAGGAACCTAGAGAGGGAATCACCCCTCCACTTT.